The 9 T cell receptor beta chains below all came from one sample that was sequenced in a study of blood T cell repertoires in COVID-19. The method was immunoSEQ multiplex PCR; TCRdb's version includes in-frame clones alone and lacks a portion of them. The data show fewer than 350,000 clones, roughly 90% seen once. Sequencing was done on a sample of PBMCs or T cells enriched from blood (not recorded which). The receptors here all came from a woman in her 30s who had been exposed to COVID-19.

CDR3 coding DNA: TGCGCCAGCAGCTTGGCTCGGACAGGGGGATCCCGATCTGGGGCCAACGTCCTGACTTTC. Translated: CASSLARTGGSRSGANVLTF. V usage is TRBV5-1 and J usage is TRBJ2-6, with 10 bases lining up with TRBD1. Trimming took 0 bases from V and 1 from J; bases not matched to a gene: 10. Germline assignment: CDR1 SGHRS and CDR2 YFSETQ. The CDR3 is 20 residues long.

CDR3 in DNA: TGTGCCAGCAGTTGGGGTCGTGTGACTAGCGGGAGACCCCACAATGAGCAGTTCTTC. Translating it yields CASSWGRVTSGRPHNEQFF. V and J are TRBV28 and TRBJ2-1, with 12 bases that match TRBD2. The CDR3 runs to 19 residues. With V trimmed by 4 bases and J by 5 bases, 15 bases remained unmatched. Germline-derived CDR1 and CDR2 are MDHEN and SYDVKM.

V usage is TRBV5-6 and J usage is TRBJ2-7; 7 bases agree with TRBD1. CDR3 length equals 16 residues. CDR1 and CDR2 (germline): SGHDT, YYEEEE. Losses at the gene ends were 2 bases for V and 5 bases for J; bases not matched to a gene: 13. In DNA form, the CDR3 reads TGTGCCAGCAGCTTAAGGCTAAACAGGGGAACCAACGAGCAGTACTTC. As protein: CASSLRLNRGTNEQYF.

CDR3 sequence reads: CASSASGIPYEQYF. DNA for the CDR3: TGCGCCAGCAGCGCATCAGGGATCCCCTACGAGCAGTACTTC. The chain couples TRBV10-1 to TRBJ2-7; possible D gene TRBD1, 5 bases. Trimming removed 6 bases from V and 2 bases from J, with 14 bases in between. CDR1 and CDR2 (germline): WNHNN, SYGVQD (reference sequence). The CDR3 length is 14 residues.

V usage is TRBV7-6 and J usage is TRBJ2-2; 13 bases agree with TRBD2. CDR1 and CDR2 (germline): SGHVS, FNYEAQ. Losses at the gene ends were 5 bases for V and 6 bases for J; bases not matched to a gene: 6. CDR3 length equals 16 residues. CDR3 region: CASSTRTSGSSGELFF. The CDR3, as DNA: TGTGCCAGCAGCACCCGGACTAGCGGGAGTTCCGGGGAGCTGTTTTTT. Using reference TRBV7-6 and TRBJ2-2 for the parts outside the CDR3, the full variable domain is GAGVSQSPRYKVTKRGQDVALRCDPISGHVSLYWYRQALGQGPEFLTYFNYEAQQDKSGLPNDRFSAERPEGSISTLTIQRTEQRDSAMYRCASSTRTSGSSGELFFGEGSRLTVL.

The chain has TRBV28 and TRBJ1-2; perhaps TRBD1 as D (6 bases). Trimming took off 0 bases at V and 4 bases at J, with 9 bases between the two ends. CDR1 and CDR2 from the germline V gene are MDHEN and SYDVKM. The CDR3 sequence is 14 residues long. CDR3 loop: CASSLWPGVYGYTF. CDR3 coding DNA: TGTGCCAGCAGTTTATGGCCAGGGGTCTATGGCTACACCTTC.

There are a few counts of this clone. The rearrangement links TRBV27 to TRBJ2-7; 10 bases map to TRBD2. The ends lost 0 bases at V and 2 bases at J; junction bases unmatched: 16. The CDR3 is 20 residues long. Germline values: CDR1 MNHEY, CDR2 SMNVEV (reference sequence). CDR3 bases: TGTGCCAGCAGTTTATCGTTCCCTAGCGGGAGTGGTAGGGTACCCTACGAGCAGTACTTC. It codes for CASSLSFPSGSGRVPYEQYF.

This chain joins TRBV10-1 and TRBJ2-3; D may be TRBD2 (5 bases). The germline V gene has CDR1 WNHNN and CDR2 SYGVQD (reference sequence). The CDR3 has 16 amino acids. The V gene lost 4 bases and the J gene lost 1 base, with 15 bases spanning the gap. The CDR3 is CASSGGAPGGTDTQYF. The CDR3 region has the DNA TGCGCCAGCAGTGGGGGAGCTCCAGGAGGCACAGATACGCAGTATTTT.

This sequence joins TRBV6-5 and TRBJ2-1; D call uncertain. CDR3 length: 14 residues. V dropped 6 bases and J dropped 5 bases, with 14 bases sitting between them. From germline, CDR1 is MNHEY and CDR2 SVGAGI. The CDR3 DNA follows: TGTGCCAGCAGGCGAGGAAGGTTTCACAATGAGCAGTTCTTC. It translates to CASRRGRFHNEQFF.